This T cell receptor beta chain was sequenced during a study of T cell changes during pregnancy in multiple sclerosis. The method was immunoSEQ multiplex PCR; TCRdb's version includes in-frame clones alone and lacks a portion of them. Among about 57,000 clones listed, approximately 90% were seen once. The receptor's source is a female donor with multiple sclerosis, enrolled in a pregnancy study. The material sequenced was CD4+ T cells from peripheral blood mononuclear cells, taken in the third trimester of pregnancy.

The CDR3 reads CASSFGQGSYEQYF. DNA of the CDR3: TGTGCCAGCAGCTTCGGTCAGGGGTCCTACGAGCAGTACTTC. The rearrangement uses TRBV11-2 and TRBJ2-7; the D gene is possibly TRBD1 (6 bases). From germline, CDR1 is SGHAT and CDR2 FQNNGV. The CDR3 has 14 amino acids. V was shortened by 3 bases and J by 1 base, with 10 bases between the two germline ends. Together with reference TRBV11-2 and TRBJ2-7, the CDR3 gives the full variable domain: EAGVAQSPRYKIIEKRQSVAFWCNPISGHATLYWYQQILGQGPKLLIQFQNNGVVDDSQLPKDRFSAERLKGVDSTLKIQPAKLEDSAVYLCASSFGQGSYEQYFGPGTRLTVT.